These T cell receptor beta chains were read from a single sample in a study of tumor-infiltrating lymphocytes in primary liver carcinoma. TCRdb re-called the multiplex PCR reads with MiXCR, one entry per CDR3 protein. This table has just under 95,000 distinct CDR3 sequences, approximately 68% appearing once. The specimen sequenced was tumor-adjacent normal liver tissue. All receptors derive from a man between 40 and 49 years old with primary liver carcinoma and hepatitis B virus infection. Each CDR3 is given with its conserved first and last residue. Each record gives: D gene, V gene, J gene, clone size, CDR3 protein, CDR3 DNA. D genes are given only for firm matches. Clone size is shown for a subset of rows, as once, few, many or a class of expanded clone.

d_gene: TRBD1; v_gene: TRBV19; j_gene: TRBJ2-1; abundance: once; CDR3aa: CASSIAGTGEYNEQFF; CDR3nt: TGTGCCAGTAGTATCGCCGGGACAGGCGAATACAATGAGCAGTTCTTC
d_gene: TRBD1; v_gene: TRBV6-5; j_gene: TRBJ2-4; abundance: NA; CDR3aa: CVSSPRVGQKNIQYF; CDR3nt: TGTGTCAGCAGTCCACGGGTGGGACAGAAGAACATTCAGTACTTC
d_gene: NA; v_gene: TRBV28; j_gene: TRBJ2-6; abundance: many; CDR3aa: CASKELDVAGANVLTF; CDR3nt: TGTGCCAGCAAAGAGCTAGACGTGGCCGGGGCCAACGTCCTGACTTTC
d_gene: TRBD1; v_gene: TRBV5-1; j_gene: TRBJ2-1; abundance: NA; CDR3aa: CASSASGTGGWNEQFF; CDR3nt: TGCGCCAGCAGCGCCTCCGGGACAGGGGGCTGGAATGAGCAGTTCTTC
d_gene: NA; v_gene: TRBV11-2; j_gene: TRBJ2-3; abundance: NA; CDR3aa: CARSLLYRDGDTQYF; CDR3nt: TGTGCCAGGAGCCTCCTTTACAGGGACGGGGATACGCAGTATTTT
d_gene: NA; v_gene: TRBV29-1; j_gene: TRBJ1-1; abundance: many; CDR3aa: CSVSPQGHTEAFF; CDR3nt: TGCAGCGTTTCACCACAGGGTCACACTGAAGCTTTCTTT
d_gene: NA; v_gene: TRBV6-6; j_gene: TRBJ1-3; abundance: many; CDR3aa: CASSKGAYSGNTIYF; CDR3nt: TGTGCCAGCAGCAAAGGAGCCTACTCTGGAAACACCATATATTTT
d_gene: TRBD2; v_gene: TRBV11-2; j_gene: TRBJ2-3; abundance: medium-sized; CDR3aa: CASSSVRTSKVTDTQYF; CDR3nt: TGTGCCAGCAGCTCCGTAAGGACTAGCAAGGTCACAGATACGCAGTATTTT
d_gene: TRBD1; v_gene: TRBV5-6; j_gene: TRBJ2-1; abundance: NA; CDR3aa: CASSHGSSQGARSYNEQFF; CDR3nt: TGTGCCAGCAGCCACGGGTCTTCTCAGGGGGCCCGCTCCTACAATGAGCAGTTCTTC
d_gene: NA; v_gene: TRBV6-5; j_gene: TRBJ2-1; abundance: NA; CDR3aa: CVSSPLAPYNEQFF; CDR3nt: TGTGTCAGCAGTCCACTAGCTCCCTACAATGAGCAGTTCTTC
d_gene: NA; v_gene: TRBV10-2; j_gene: TRBJ1-4; abundance: many; CDR3aa: CASSPRTVSNEKLFF; CDR3nt: TGCGCCAGCAGCCCCCGGACAGTTTCCAATGAAAAACTGTTTTTT
d_gene: TRBD1; v_gene: TRBV5-4; j_gene: TRBJ2-6; abundance: many; CDR3aa: CASSRGTGPSGANVLTF; CDR3nt: TGTGCCAGCAGCCGGGGGACAGGCCCCTCGGGGGCCAACGTCCTGACTTTC
d_gene: NA; v_gene: TRBV10-3; j_gene: TRBJ2-2; abundance: many; CDR3aa: CAISDQYSKPGELFF; CDR3nt: TGTGCCATCAGTGATCAGTACAGCAAACCCGGGGAGCTGTTTTTT
d_gene: NA; v_gene: TRBV11-2; j_gene: TRBJ2-3; abundance: NA; CDR3aa: CASSLGDNPDTQYF; CDR3nt: TGTGCCAGCAGCTTAGGTGACAACCCAGATACACAGTATTTT
d_gene: TRBD2; v_gene: TRBV29-1; j_gene: TRBJ2-3; abundance: medium-sized; CDR3aa: CSVRAGTTDTQYF; CDR3nt: TGCAGCGTTCGAGCGGGGACCACAGATACGCAGTATTTT
d_gene: TRBD2; v_gene: TRBV11-2; j_gene: TRBJ2-3; abundance: NA; CDR3aa: CASSRRTSGSSTETQYF; CDR3nt: TGTGCCAGCAGCCGCCGGACTAGCGGGTCTAGCACAGAAACACAGTATTTT
d_gene: TRBD1; v_gene: TRBV12-3/TRBV12-4; j_gene: TRBJ1-1; abundance: many; CDR3aa: CASSQGGTEAFF; CDR3nt: TGTGCCAGCAGTCAGGGGGGCACTGAAGCTTTCTTT
d_gene: NA; v_gene: TRBV6-1; j_gene: TRBJ1-3; abundance: NA; CDR3aa: CASYEARDALSGNTIYF; CDR3nt: TGTGCCAGCTATGAAGCAAGGGACGCCCTCTCTGGAAACACCATATATTTT
d_gene: NA; v_gene: TRBV6-5; j_gene: TRBJ2-6; abundance: NA; CDR3aa: CASSLWTWMKAGASVLTF; CDR3nt: TGTGCCAGCAGTCTTTGGACATGGATGAAAGCTGGGGCTAGCGTCCTGACTTTC
d_gene: TRBD1; v_gene: TRBV11-2; j_gene: TRBJ2-7; abundance: NA; CDR3aa: CASNSGQGSHEQYF; CDR3nt: TGTGCCAGCAACTCAGGACAGGGCAGCCACGAGCAGTACTTC
d_gene: NA; v_gene: TRBV11-2; j_gene: TRBJ2-4; abundance: many; CDR3aa: CASSSLSGAAVQYF; CDR3nt: TGTGCCAGCAGCTCCCTGTCAGGGGCCGCGGTACAGTACTTC
d_gene: TRBD2; v_gene: TRBV4-2; j_gene: TRBJ2-7; abundance: many; CDR3aa: CASSQDRLAESYEQYF; CDR3nt: TGTGCCAGCAGCCAAGATCGACTAGCGGAGTCCTACGAGCAGTACTTC
d_gene: NA; v_gene: TRBV5-6; j_gene: TRBJ1-1; abundance: NA; CDR3aa: CASSLAWGTEVFF; CDR3nt: TGTGCCAGCAGCTTGGCGTGGGGGACTGAAGTTTTCTTT
d_gene: TRBD2; v_gene: TRBV10-3; j_gene: TRBJ2-5; abundance: NA; CDR3aa: CAINESSSGRGWQEAQYF; CDR3nt: TGTGCCATCAATGAGTCCTCTAGCGGGAGGGGATGGCAAGAGGCCCAGTACTTC
d_gene: NA; v_gene: TRBV29-1; j_gene: TRBJ2-6; abundance: NA; CDR3aa: CSVESNSGANVLAF; CDR3nt: TGCAGCGTTGAGTCTAATTCTGGGGCCAACGTCCTGGCTTTC
d_gene: NA; v_gene: TRBV10-2; j_gene: TRBJ1-3; abundance: many; CDR3aa: CASAPGVNSGNTIYF; CDR3nt: TGCGCCAGCGCGCCGGGGGTAAACTCTGGAAACACCATATATTTT
d_gene: NA; v_gene: TRBV11-2; j_gene: TRBJ2-7; abundance: medium-sized; CDR3aa: CASSLSAGPYEQYF; CDR3nt: TGTGCCAGCAGCTTATCCGCGGGACCCTACGAGCAGTACTTC
d_gene: TRBD1; v_gene: TRBV7-9; j_gene: TRBJ2-7; abundance: NA; CDR3aa: CASSLAQLRTGGSYEQYF; CDR3nt: TGTGCCAGCAGCTTAGCTCAGCTTAGGACAGGGGGCTCTTACGAGCAGTACTTC
d_gene: NA; v_gene: TRBV6-5; j_gene: TRBJ2-2; abundance: NA; CDR3aa: CTSSLTPSTKELFF; CDR3nt: TGTACCAGCAGTTTAACACCGAGCACCAAGGAGCTGTTTTTT
d_gene: NA; v_gene: TRBV7-9; j_gene: TRBJ2-5; abundance: NA; CDR3aa: CANSLTGAAATTQYF; CDR3nt: TGTGCCAACAGCTTAACGGGGGCGGCTGCTACGACCCAGTACTTC
d_gene: TRBD1; v_gene: TRBV11-1; j_gene: TRBJ1-1; abundance: NA; CDR3aa: CATSGQGWNTEAFF; CDR3nt: TGTGCCACCAGCGGACAGGGCTGGAACACTGAAGCTTTCTTT
d_gene: TRBD2; v_gene: TRBV10-2; j_gene: TRBJ2-1; abundance: NA; CDR3aa: CASSEPWTSGSGALVQFF; CDR3nt: TGCGCCAGCAGTGAGCCCTGGACTAGCGGCAGTGGGGCCTTAGTGCAGTTCTTC
d_gene: NA; v_gene: TRBV9; j_gene: TRBJ1-1; abundance: few; CDR3aa: CASSVEGVNTEAFF; CDR3nt: TGTGCCAGCAGCGTCGAGGGGGTGAACACTGAAGCTTTCTTT
d_gene: NA; v_gene: TRBV30; j_gene: TRBJ1-5; abundance: NA; CDR3aa: CAWSAPWPQGSNQPQHF; CDR3nt: TGTGCCTGGAGTGCCCCTTGGCCGCAAGGTAGCAATCAGCCCCAGCATTTT
d_gene: NA; v_gene: TRBV12-3/TRBV12-4; j_gene: TRBJ2-7; abundance: many; CDR3aa: CASSFDPKYEQYF; CDR3nt: TGTGCCAGCAGTTTCGACCCTAAGTACGAGCAGTACTTC
d_gene: NA; v_gene: TRBV5-1; j_gene: TRBJ2-7; abundance: once; CDR3aa: CASSLVAGHGEQYF; CDR3nt: TGCGCCAGCAGCTTGGTGGCGGGACATGGCGAGCAGTATTTC